Below, 29 T cell receptor beta chains from the same sample are listed, as sequenced in a study of cytomegalovirus exposure and HLA in healthy donors. Using immunoSEQ multiplex PCR, the repertoire was profiled, and TCRdb retains in-frame clones only, with some absent. Found here are over 150,000 clones, around 84% of them singletons; the top ten hold about 2.2%. Sequenced input: PBMCs. These TCRs come from a human donor in good health.

This clone appeared once. CDR3 DNA sequence: TGTGCCAGTACCACGGACAGGGCGTTATTTGGCACCGGGGAGCTGTTTTTT. Protein product: CASTTDRALFGTGELFF. The chain combines TRBV19 with TRBJ2-2; 8 bases map to TRBD1. This CDR3 spans 17 amino acids. With V trimmed by 7 bases and J by 4 bases, 14 bases remained unmatched. CDR1 LNHDA and CDR2 SQIVND come from the germline V gene (reference sequence).

This chain connects TRBV11-3 to TRBJ2-3; TRBD2 is a possible D gene (6 bases). The CDR3 extends over 15 amino acids. From germline, CDR1 is SGHNT and CDR2 YENEEA. With 0 bases removed from V and 2 bases from J, the gap between germline ends came to 9 bases. The CDR3 reads CASSLDGGTTDTQYF. CDR3 bases: TGTGCCAGCAGCTTAGACGGGGGAACCACAGATACGCAGTATTTT.

V is TRBV30 and J is TRBJ1-1; D is possibly TRBD1 (6 bases). This CDR3 has 15 amino acids. V gave up 2 bases and J gave up 1 base, with 14 bases separating them. Germline V CDR1 and CDR2: GTSNPN, SVGIG (reference sequence). CDR3 nucleotide sequence: TGTGCCTGGAGTCCCGGACAGCTGGGGAACACTGAAGCTTTCTTT. Translation gives CAWSPGQLGNTEAFF.

The J gene is TRBJ2-7, the V gene TRBV5-1; a possible D gene is TRBD1 (6 bases). The CDR3 extends over 15 amino acids. Per the germline V gene, CDR1 is SGHRS and CDR2 is YFSETQ. V was shortened by 2 bases and J by 0 bases, with 12 bases between the two germline ends. As DNA, the CDR3 is TGCGCCAGCAGCTTAGGAACAGGGATCTCCTACGAGCAGTACTTC. Protein product: CASSLGTGISYEQYF.

The chain links TRBV6-5 to TRBJ1-2; D is uncertain. Per germline, CDR1 MNHEY and CDR2 SVGAGI. CDR3 length: 14 amino acids. The ends were cut back, 0 bases at V and 3 bases at J, with 8 bases in the middle. CDR3 nucleotides: TGTGCCAGCAGTTACTCGGCGGCAGACTATGGCTACACCTTC. Translating gives CASSYSAADYGYTF.

The chain joins TRBV28 to TRBJ2-7, with 7 bases aligning to TRBD1. The junction had 7 bases not matched to a gene; V was cut back by 3 bases and J by 2 bases. CDR3 length: 15 residues. Germline V gene sequence: CDR1 MDHEN, CDR2 SYDVKM. The CDR3 DNA follows: TGTGCCAGCAGTTTCTACCGGGACAGAACCTACGAGCAGTACTTC. Translated: CASSFYRDRTYEQYF.

This clone was counted a single time. The rearrangement links TRBV19 to TRBJ2-7; 8 bases fit TRBD1. With V trimmed by 6 bases and J by 6 bases, 16 bases remained unmatched. The CDR3 runs 16 residues. The germline V gene encodes CDR1 LNHDA and CDR2 SQIVND (reference sequence). CDR3: CASSSVKTGVHSEQYF. The CDR3 DNA reads TGTGCCAGTAGCTCAGTAAAGACAGGGGTTCATAGCGAGCAGTACTTC.

The CDR3 DNA sequence: TGTGCCAGCAGCTTAGGGGGGGATCGGGAGCAGTACTTC. It translates to CASSLGGDREQYF. The chain joins TRBV7-2 to TRBJ2-7; TRBD2 might be the D (6 bases). V was trimmed by 1 base and J by 7 bases, leaving 11 bases between them. This CDR3 is 13 amino acids long. The germline CDR1 and CDR2 sequences are SGHTA and FQGNSA.

CDR3 loop: CASTSGTLAKNIQYF. The DNA for the CDR3 is TGTGCCAGCACTAGCGGGACGTTAGCCAAAAACATTCAGTACTTC. The rearrangement joins TRBV28 to TRBJ2-4; 9 bases fit TRBD2. Germline values: CDR1 MDHEN, CDR2 SYDVKM. V dropped 7 bases and J dropped 0; count of bases not matched to a gene: 4. This CDR3 has 15 residues.

V and J are TRBV14 and TRBJ2-1, with 13 positions matching TRBD2. The germline gives CDR1 SGHDN, CDR2 FVKESK. The CDR3 runs to 15 residues. J was trimmed by 5 bases and V by 3 bases; bases with no gene match: 1. The CDR3 spells CASSQGLAGNNEQFF. CDR3 DNA: TGTGCCAGCAGCCAGGGACTAGCGGGGAACAATGAGCAGTTCTTC.

The chain is built from TRBV7-2 and TRBJ1-1, with D uncertain. With 5 bases removed from V and 0 bases from J, the gap between germline ends came to 10 bases. The CDR3 extends over 14 amino acids. The V gene's germline CDR1 is SGHTA and CDR2 FQGNSA. The CDR3 DNA is TGTGCCAGCAGCCTCCGACGGGTGAACACTGAAGCTTTCTTT. Its translation: CASSLRRVNTEAFF.

The table lists this clone with a count of one. Here the CDR3 reads CASRDRDQETQYF. CDR3 sequence (DNA): TGTGCCAGCAGGGACAGGGACCAAGAGACCCAGTACTTC. The chain joins TRBV6-6 to TRBJ2-5; 8 nucleotides align to TRBD1. The ends lost 6 bases at V and 0 bases at J; junction bases unmatched: 0. The CDR3 has 13 amino acids. The germline V gene encodes CDR1 MNHNY and CDR2 SVGAGI (reference sequence).

The gene calls are TRBV19 and TRBJ1-1; 8 nucleotides align to TRBD1. The V segment lost 8 bases and the J segment 5 bases; nucleotides outside the gene matches: 7. The CDR3 is 13 residues long. In germline, CDR1 is LNHDA, CDR2 SQIVND (reference sequence). The CDR3 DNA reads as TGTGCCAGTGGAGGACAGGGAATAACTGAAGCTTTCTTT. It yields the protein CASGGQGITEAFF.

This clone was counted between two and nine times. The rearrangement joins TRBV14 to TRBJ2-7; D might be TRBD2 (5 bases). The germline V and J ends were trimmed by 0 bases and 4 bases, with 16 bases remaining between them. Germline-derived CDR1 and CDR2 are SGHDN and FVKESK. The CDR3 spans 16 residues. This chain's CDR3 is CASSQDRGTNLYEQYF. In nucleotides, the CDR3 is TGTGCCAGCAGCCAAGATCGGGGAACAAATCTATACGAGCAGTACTTC.

The chain combines TRBV7-9 with TRBJ1-1, with 8 bases lining up with TRBD1. The CDR3 sequence is 17 residues long. Germline loops: CDR1 SEHNR, CDR2 FQNEAQ (reference sequence). V was pared by 5 bases and J by 1 base, with 12 bases of the junction left unmatched. DNA of the CDR3: TGTGCCAGCAGCCGAGACAGGGGAGGGAGTACGAACACTGAAGCTTTCTTT. Its translation: CASSRDRGGSTNTEAFF.

The V and J genes are TRBV7-9 and TRBJ1-1; no clear D gene. In germline, CDR1 is SEHNR, CDR2 FQNEAQ (reference sequence). Trimming pared 10 bases from V and 0 bases from J, leaving 15 bases between. The length of the CDR3 is 14 residues. The CDR3 reads CANVAVTLNTEAFF. DNA of the CDR3: TGTGCCAACGTAGCAGTCACCTTGAACACTGAAGCTTTCTTT.

This clone turned up a few times. The chain joins TRBV25-1 to TRBJ2-7; D possibly corresponds to TRBD1 (5 bases). The germline V gene encodes CDR1 MGHDK and CDR2 SYGVNS. V gave up 2 bases and J gave up 0 bases, with 8 bases separating them. The CDR3 covers 14 residues. For the CDR3, the DNA is TGTGCCAGCAGTGAACAGGGAAACTCCTACGAGCAGTACTTC. Translated, it gives CASSEQGNSYEQYF.

In this sample, this clone turned up a few times. J is TRBJ1-2 and V is TRBV5-1; no reliable D call. The CDR3 contains 14 residues. Germline V CDR1 and CDR2: SGHRS, YFSETQ. Trimming pared 4 bases from V and 6 bases from J, leaving 16 bases between. CDR3 region: CASSSRPYFDGYTF. CDR3 nucleotides: TGCGCCAGCAGCAGCCGCCCGTACTTTGATGGCTACACCTTC.

The V gene is TRBV29-1, the J gene TRBJ1-1; TRBD1 matches 11 bases. With V trimmed by 7 bases and J by 6 bases, 4 bases remained unmatched. This CDR3 contains 12 residues. Looked up from germline, CDR1 is SQVTM and CDR2 is ANQGSEA. CDR3: CSAGQGAAEAFF. CDR3 in DNA: TGCAGCGCAGGACAGGGGGCGGCTGAAGCTTTCTTT.

V is TRBV19 and J is TRBJ2-1, with 8 bases matching TRBD1. The germline gives CDR1 LNHDA, CDR2 SQIVND (reference sequence). J lost 5 bases, V lost 7 bases, and 7 bases had no gene match. The length of the CDR3 is 14 residues. This chain's CDR3 is CASTGRGRNNEQFF. CDR3 nucleotide sequence: TGTGCCAGTACCGGCAGGGGGCGTAACAATGAGCAGTTCTTC.

The V and J genes are TRBV19 and TRBJ1-2; D ambiguous. There are 16 residues in the CDR3. Per the germline V gene, CDR1 is LNHDA and CDR2 is SQIVND (reference sequence). Deletions cut 5 bases from V and 3 bases from J, with 19 bases between. CDR3 sequence: CASSPAGYPADYGYTF. The CDR3 DNA follows: TGTGCCAGTAGTCCAGCGGGCTACCCGGCGGACTATGGCTACACCTTC.

The chain combines TRBV11-2 with TRBJ1-1, with D hard to call. The germline V gene has CDR1 SGHAT and CDR2 FQNNGV. The CDR3 totals 14 residues. V was cut by 8 bases and J by 0 bases, with 13 bases left in between. DNA for the CDR3: TGTGCCAGCCGCGGAGGACTATTGAACACTGAAGCTTTCTTT. This translates into CASRGGLLNTEAFF.

The rearrangement uses TRBV5-6 and TRBJ2-7; TRBD2 matches at 7 bases. V dropped 4 bases and J dropped 4; count of bases not matched to a gene: 8. This CDR3 has 14 residues. CDR1 is SGHDT, CDR2 YYEEEE, per germline. In DNA, the CDR3 is TGTGCCAGCAGCCCCTCTCCGGGACTATACGAGCAGTACTTC. Translation: CASSPSPGLYEQYF.

A few counts support this clone. The chain links TRBV5-4 to TRBJ2-7; 8 bases agree with TRBD1. This CDR3 has 17 amino acids. Germline CDR1 is SGHNT and CDR2 is YYREEE (reference sequence). V lost 3 bases and J lost 0; bases outside the gene matches: 11. The CDR3 spells CASSWGRQGPASYEQYF. The CDR3 DNA is TGTGCCAGCAGCTGGGGTAGACAGGGGCCGGCCTCCTACGAGCAGTACTTC.

V and J are TRBV13 and TRBJ2-7, with TRBD1 matching over 7 bases. The CDR3 totals 16 residues. The V gene end was trimmed by 5 bases and the J gene end by 0 bases; junction bases not matched to a gene: 10. CDR1 PRHDT and CDR2 FYEKMQ come from the germline V gene (reference sequence). Here the CDR3 reads CASSLLNRDSSYEQYF. CDR3 DNA: TGTGCCAGCAGCCTCCTTAACCGGGACAGCTCCTACGAGCAGTACTTC.

The V gene is TRBV11-2, the J gene TRBJ2-5; TRBD2 matches at 9 bases. Trimming took 4 bases from V and 4 from J; bases not matched to a gene: 10. CDR1 and CDR2 (germline): SGHAT, FQNNGV. The CDR3 extends over 16 amino acids. CDR3 sequence reads: CASSSRGLAIRETQYF. CDR3 DNA sequence: TGTGCCAGCAGCTCTAGGGGACTAGCTATTCGAGAGACCCAGTACTTC. Variable domain in full (rest from reference TRBV11-2 and TRBJ2-5): EAGVAQSPRYKIIEKRQSVAFWCNPISGHATLYWYQQILGQGPKLLIQFQNNGVVDDSQLPKDRFSAERLKGVDSTLKIQPAKLEDSAVYLCASSSRGLAIRETQYFGPGTRLLVL.

This clone was found once. V usage is TRBV5-4 and J usage is TRBJ2-5; D perhaps matches TRBD2 (6 bases). Deletions cut 3 bases from V and 7 bases from J, with 19 bases between. This CDR3 comprises 15 residues. Looked up from germline, CDR1 is SGHNT and CDR2 is YYREEE (reference sequence). The CDR3 DNA reads TGTGCCAGCAGCTCAGGGACTGAGGGAAAGGGGACCCAGTACTTC. It specifies CASSSGTEGKGTQYF.

This clone was picked up one time. This chain uses TRBV5-1 with TRBJ1-2; 7 bases are a match to TRBD1. Germline trimming cut 4 bases from V and 4 bases from J; bases unmatched to any gene: 16. This CDR3 has 17 residues. Germline-derived CDR1 and CDR2 are SGHRS and YFSETQ. DNA for the CDR3: TGCGCCAGCAGCCCTTCCGCCGGAGGGGGCGCTGCCTATGGCTACACCTTC. Protein product: CASSPSAGGGAAYGYTF.

This chain joins TRBV27 and TRBJ2-7; 11 bases fit TRBD2. V was clipped by 7 bases and J by 5 bases; unmatched bases: 7. The CDR3 runs 14 residues. Germline assignment: CDR1 MNHEY and CDR2 SMNVEV (reference sequence). DNA for the CDR3: TGTGCCAGCAAACCACTAGCGGGAGTTGACGAGCAGTACTTC. Its translation: CASKPLAGVDEQYF.